These 6 T cell receptor beta chains came from one sample sequenced in a study of cytomegalovirus exposure and HLA in healthy donors. PCR amplification relied on 60 Vbeta primers (plus 13 Jbeta primers). Measured with immunoSEQ multiplex PCR; TCRdb has only the in-frame clones, and not every one. Of 120,000 to 150,000 clones in the sample, 80% to 90% are singletons; the top ten hold more than 2%. The specimen sequenced was PBMCs. These receptors all come from a boy between 2 and 15 years old in good health and CMV-seronegative.

The rearrangement links TRBV5-1 to TRBJ2-2, with 8 nucleotides matching TRBD1. Trimming cost V 7 bases and J 1 base; bases outside gene matches: 3. From germline, CDR1 is SGHRS and CDR2 YFSETQ. CDR3 length equals 14 residues. This chain's CDR3 is CASRGQGNTGELFF. The CDR3 DNA is TGCGCCAGCCGAGGACAGGGGAACACCGGGGAGCTGTTTTTT.

V is TRBV6-1 and J is TRBJ2-2; 8 bases are shared with TRBD2. This CDR3 has 15 amino acids. The germline V gene encodes CDR1 MNHNS and CDR2 SASEGT. Germline trimming cut 6 bases from V and 7 bases from J; bases unmatched to any gene: 10. This chain's CDR3 is CASSASGGLNGELFF. As DNA, the CDR3 is TGTGCCAGCAGCGCCTCGGGGGGGCTAAACGGGGAGCTGTTTTTT.

The genes are TRBV10-2 and TRBJ2-7; 9 bases line up with TRBD1. There are 18 residues in the CDR3. Losses at the gene ends were 3 bases for V and 3 bases for J; bases not matched to a gene: 15. The germline V gene has CDR1 WSHSY and CDR2 SAAADI. For the CDR3, the DNA is TGCGCCAGCAGTGAAGGGATGGTTTTACAGGGGGCGCTCTACGAGCAGTACTTC. It translates to CASSEGMVLQGALYEQYF.

Comments on this clone: One end of the junction fails to match germline, which may point to a read error. The chain is built from TRBV7-9 and TRBJ2-7, with TRBD1 as a possible D gene (6 bases). The CDR3 extends over 16 amino acids. Germline CDR1 and CDR2: SEHNR and FQNEAQ (reference sequence). Written as DNA, the CDR3 is TGTTCCAGCAGCTTAGCGCTGGGGGCCACCTCCTACGAGCAGTACTTC. Its protein product is CSSSLALGATSYEQYF.

This chain uses TRBV5-1 with TRBJ2-5; possible D gene TRBD1, 5 bases. The V end was cut by 0 bases, the J end by 5 bases, with 8 bases between. The CDR3 extends over 13 amino acids. The germline V gene encodes CDR1 SGHRS and CDR2 YFSETQ. The CDR3 protein is CASSLAGFETQYF. In nucleotides, the CDR3 is TGCGCCAGCAGCTTGGCAGGGTTCGAGACCCAGTACTTC. The variable domain in full, completed from reference TRBV5-1 and TRBJ2-5, reads KAGVTQTPRYLIKTRGQQVTLSCSPISGHRSVSWYQQTPGQGLQFLFEYFSETQRNKGNFPGRFSGRQFSNSRSEMNVSTLELGDSALYLCASSLAGFETQYFGPGTRLLVL.

The genes are TRBV11-2 and TRBJ2-7; 7 nucleotides line up with TRBD1. Germline V gene sequence: CDR1 SGHAT, CDR2 FQNNGV. The CDR3 contains 14 residues. The V segment lost 5 bases and the J segment 1 base; nucleotides outside the gene matches: 5. As DNA, the CDR3 is TGTGCCAGCAGCCCAATGGACAGGTCCTACGAGCAGTACTTC. Its protein is CASSPMDRSYEQYF.